What follows are 20 T cell receptor beta chains derived from one specimen sequenced in a study of blood T cell repertoires in COVID-19. TCRdb's copy holds only in-frame clones and misses some; the assay was immunoSEQ multiplex PCR. The table lists fewer than 250,000 clones, around 80% of them singletons, with under 3.5% in the top ten. Sequencing was done on a sample of peripheral blood. These receptors all stem from a man aged 50-59 years with active or convalescent COVID-19.

This chain uses TRBV28 with TRBJ1-3; D is possibly TRBD1 (5 bases). The V and J ends lost 5 bases and 2 bases respectively, with 10 bases between them. This CDR3 has 14 amino acids. Germline values: CDR1 MDHEN, CDR2 SYDVKM. The CDR3 DNA reads TGTGCCAGCAGTGGAGGGACTACTGGAAACACCATATATTTT. It is translated as CASSGGTTGNTIYF.

The CDR3 DNA follows: TGTGCCAGCAGCCCCAGGGGGGCAGGGGACATTCAGTACTTC. Its protein is CASSPRGAGDIQYF. This chain links TRBV6-5 with TRBJ2-4; D may be TRBD1 (7 bases). The CDR3 length is 14 residues. The V and J ends lost 6 bases and 8 bases respectively, with 17 bases between them. Per the germline V gene, CDR1 is MNHEY and CDR2 is SVGAGI.

V usage is TRBV29-1 and J usage is TRBJ2-7; D not resolved. Trimming stripped 4 bases from V and 2 bases from J, with 12 bases between. This CDR3 has 13 amino acids. Germline CDR1 and CDR2: SQVTM and ANQGSEA. The CDR3, as DNA: TGCAGCGTTGGCGGCCCGAATACCTACGAGCAGTACTTC. This sequence encodes CSVGGPNTYEQYF.

V is TRBV7-9 and J is TRBJ2-5, with D possibly matching TRBD1 (6 bases). The CDR3 spans 13 residues. Trimming took off 10 bases at V and 4 bases at J, with 16 bases between the two ends. Germline CDR1 SEHNR, CDR2 FQNEAQ (reference sequence). The CDR3 bases are TGTGCCACCATTCCGGCAGGGGCAGAGACCCAGTACTTC. It yields the protein CATIPAGAETQYF.

This chain links TRBV12-3 or TRBV12-4 with TRBJ2-7; TRBD1 aligns across 8 bases. V shed 5 bases, J shed 12 bases, and the junction held 6 bases outside the gene matches. This CDR3 has 11 amino acids. In DNA form, the CDR3 reads TGTGCCAGCAGTCGCGGACAGGGAAGGTACTTC. This codes for CASSRGQGRYF.

This chain uses TRBV5-6 with TRBJ2-7; D unclear. The germline V gene has CDR1 SGHDT and CDR2 YYEEEE. With 2 bases removed from V and 2 bases from J, the gap between germline ends came to 17 bases. The CDR3 is 16 residues long. The CDR3 bases are TGTGCCAGCAGCTTCACCGGCAGGCAACTCACCTACGAGCAGTACTTC. It translates to CASSFTGRQLTYEQYF.

V gene TRBV5-1 combines with J gene TRBJ1-4; 7 bases fit TRBD1. V lost 4 bases, J lost 7 bases, and 4 bases stayed unmatched. Germline V lookup: CDR1 SGHRS, CDR2 YFSETQ. The CDR3 spans 13 residues. CDR3 sequence reads: CASSPTGSEKLFF. DNA for the CDR3: TGCGCCAGCAGCCCGACAGGGTCTGAAAAACTGTTTTTT.

A single count supports this clone. CDR3 in DNA: TGCGCCAGCAGCTTGGGGCAGGGGAACAATCAGCCCCAGCATTTT. Its translation: CASSLGQGNNQPQHF. The V gene is TRBV5-1, the J gene TRBJ1-5; D might be TRBD1 (6 bases). Germline V lookup: CDR1 SGHRS, CDR2 YFSETQ. Trimming took off 0 bases at V and 3 bases at J, with 10 bases between the two ends. This CDR3 spans 15 amino acids.

The CDR3 coding sequence is TGTGCCACCCGCGGGGCTTTGGACACCGGGGAGCTGTTTTTT. It encodes CATRGALDTGELFF. The rearrangement joins TRBV6-6 to TRBJ2-2; perhaps TRBD2 as D (6 bases). V was clipped by 10 bases and J by 3 bases, with 15 bases between them. Germline values: CDR1 MNHNY, CDR2 SVGAGI (reference sequence). This CDR3 has 14 residues.

This chain joins TRBV2 and TRBJ1-1; 9 bases fit TRBD1. After removal of 1 base from V and 4 bases from J, the junction contained 1 base not matched to a gene. In germline, CDR1 is SNHLY, CDR2 FYNNEI. The CDR3 contains 14 residues. This CDR3 reads CASSEGQGGTEAFF. The CDR3 bases are TGTGCCAGCAGTGAAGGACAGGGGGGCACTGAAGCTTTCTTT.

The chain uses TRBV5-4 and TRBJ1-6; no reliable D call. Looked up from germline, CDR1 is SGHNT and CDR2 is YYREEE (reference sequence). The ends were cut back, 0 bases at V and 0 bases at J, with 7 bases in the middle. The length of the CDR3 is 16 residues. The CDR3 DNA follows: TGTGCCAGCAGCTTGGGACTGAGCTCCTATAATTCACCCCTCCACTTT. Translated: CASSLGLSSYNSPLHF.

This chain joins TRBV6-6 and TRBJ1-3; tentative D call: TRBD1 (6 bases). Germline V gives CDR1 MNHNY, CDR2 SVGAGI (reference sequence). The CDR3 loop spans 16 amino acids. Trimming removed 0 bases from V and 0 bases from J, with 9 bases in between. This chain's CDR3 is CASSYSEGVSGNTIYF. The CDR3 DNA reads TGTGCCAGCAGTTACTCTGAGGGGGTCTCTGGAAACACCATATATTTT.

This clone was observed a few times. The chain couples TRBV2 to TRBJ2-7, with D perhaps matching TRBD1 (5 bases). This CDR3 comprises 13 residues. Germline values: CDR1 SNHLY, CDR2 FYNNEI. The ends were cut back, 7 bases at V and 4 bases at J, with 14 bases in the middle. The CDR3 DNA reads as TGTGCCAGCACAAGGGCAGGGTTATACGAGCAGTACTTC. Protein sequence: CASTRAGLYEQYF.

This chain connects TRBV28 to TRBJ1-2; D is uncertain. The germline V gene encodes CDR1 MDHEN and CDR2 SYDVKM. V was trimmed by 5 bases and J by 4 bases, leaving 11 bases between them. This CDR3 contains 13 residues. CDR3 sequence reads: CASSPGISYGYTF. The DNA for the CDR3 is TGTGCCAGCAGTCCCGGGATTTCCTATGGCTACACCTTC.

A word on this clone: This may stem from a read error, because a much larger clone lies one nucleotide away. This chain connects TRBV9 to TRBJ2-1, with 9 bases that match TRBD1. V gave up 5 bases and J gave up 5 bases; unmatched junction bases: 8. This CDR3 spans 15 amino acids. Per the germline V gene, CDR1 is SGDLS and CDR2 is YYNGEE. CDR3 residues: CASSQTGGPNNEQFF. The CDR3 DNA follows: TGTGCCAGCAGTCAAACAGGGGGCCCGAACAATGAGCAGTTCTTC.

This chain connects TRBV5-1 to TRBJ1-5, with D tentatively TRBD1 (6 bases). Germline V gives CDR1 SGHRS, CDR2 YFSETQ. The V end was cut by 0 bases, the J end by 0 bases, with 7 bases between. The CDR3 covers 15 residues. The CDR3 region is CASSLGTASNQPQHF. The DNA for the CDR3 is TGCGCCAGCAGCTTGGGGACAGCTAGCAATCAGCCCCAGCATTTT. Full variable domain (outside the CDR3, taken from reference TRBV5-1 and TRBJ1-5): KAGVTQTPRYLIKTRGQQVTLSCSPISGHRSVSWYQQTPGQGLQFLFEYFSETQRNKGNFPGRFSGRQFSNSRSEMNVSTLELGDSALYLCASSLGTASNQPQHFGDGTRLSIL.

CDR3 DNA: TGTGCCAGCAGCGCCTGGGGGGGCAACACCGGGGAGCTGTTTTTT. Amino acids: CASSAWGGNTGELFF. This rearrangement joins TRBV13 to TRBJ2-2; weak D call: TRBD2 (7 bases). Germline CDR1 reads PRHDT; CDR2 reads FYEKMQ (reference sequence). The CDR3 is 15 residues long. Trimming removed 5 bases at V and 2 bases at J, with 12 bases between.

CDR3 DNA sequence: TGTGCCAGCAGCCATCCCGAGGAAGAGACCCAGTACTTC. It translates to CASSHPEEETQYF. The chain couples TRBV3-1 (or the pseudogene TRBV3-2) to TRBJ2-5; D is unresolved. The germline V and J ends were trimmed by 3 bases and 3 bases, with 8 bases remaining between them. Germline CDR1 reads LGHDT; CDR2 reads YNNKEL (reference sequence). The CDR3 totals 13 residues.

The chain employs TRBV5-1 and TRBJ2-1; 10 bases map to TRBD2. The CDR3 spans 16 residues. The trim removed 5 bases at V and 4 bases at J, leaving 9 bases unmatched. CDR1 and CDR2 from the germline V gene are SGHRS and YFSETQ. CDR3 residues: CASRPASGGEYNEQFF. CDR3 coding DNA: TGCGCCAGCAGGCCGGCTAGCGGGGGAGAATACAATGAGCAGTTCTTC.

This CDR3 reads CASSLLAGGTKDTQYF. CDR3 coding DNA: TGTGCCAGCAGTTTACTAGCGGGAGGAACCAAAGATACGCAGTATTTT. The genes are TRBV5-5 and TRBJ2-3, with TRBD2 matching over 12 bases. The V gene end was trimmed by 5 bases and the J gene end by 5 bases; junction bases not matched to a gene: 9. The CDR3 runs 16 residues. CDR1 and CDR2 (germline): SGHKS, YYEKEE (reference sequence).